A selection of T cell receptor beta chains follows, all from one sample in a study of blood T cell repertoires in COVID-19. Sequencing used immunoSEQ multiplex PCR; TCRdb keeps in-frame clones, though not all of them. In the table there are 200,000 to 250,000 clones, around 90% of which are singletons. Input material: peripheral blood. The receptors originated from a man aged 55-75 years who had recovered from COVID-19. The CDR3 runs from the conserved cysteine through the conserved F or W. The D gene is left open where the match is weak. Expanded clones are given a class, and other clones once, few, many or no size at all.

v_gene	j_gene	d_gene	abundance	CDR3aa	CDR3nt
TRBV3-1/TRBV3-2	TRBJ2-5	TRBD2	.	CASSQALLADLHETQYF	TGTGCCAGCAGCCAAGCTCTACTAGCGGACTTACACGAGACCCAGTACTTC
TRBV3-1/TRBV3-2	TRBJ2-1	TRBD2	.	CASSPEPGTSGYNEQFF	TGTGCCAGCAGCCCCGAACCCGGGACTAGCGGCTACAATGAGCAGTTCTTC
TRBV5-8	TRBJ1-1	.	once	CASSPGGPSATEAFF	TGTGCCAGCAGCCCCGGGGGGCCTTCGGCCACTGAAGCTTTCTTT
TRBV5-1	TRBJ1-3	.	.	CASSLSGSAGNTIYF	TGCGCCAGCAGCTTGTCAGGGTCAGCTGGAAACACCATATATTTT
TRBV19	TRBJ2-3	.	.	CASTIWAGSTDTQYF	TGTGCCAGTACGATCTGGGCGGGGAGCACAGATACGCAGTATTTT
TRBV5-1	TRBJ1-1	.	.	CASSAATGNTEAFF	TGCGCCAGCAGTGCAGCCACAGGGAACACTGAAGCTTTCTTT
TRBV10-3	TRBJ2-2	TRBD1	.	CAISGQGGTGELFF	TGTGCCATCAGTGGACAGGGTGGGACCGGGGAGCTGTTTTTT
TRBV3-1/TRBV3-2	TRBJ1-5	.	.	CASSQDPYRNQPQHF	TGTGCCAGCAGCCAAGACCCCTACAGGAATCAGCCCCAGCATTTT
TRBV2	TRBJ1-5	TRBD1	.	CASNRDSSNQPQHF	TGTGCCAGCAACCGGGACAGTAGCAATCAGCCCCAGCATTTT
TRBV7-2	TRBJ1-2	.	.	CASSPSSPGLYGYTF	TGTGCCAGCAGCCCCAGCTCTCCGGGACTCTATGGCTACACCTTC
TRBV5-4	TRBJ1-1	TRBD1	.	CASSLDRGVRTEAFF	TGTGCCAGCAGCTTGGACAGGGGGGTTCGCACTGAAGCTTTCTTT
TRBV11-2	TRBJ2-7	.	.	CASSLLSGAEQYF	TGTGCCAGCAGCTTACTCTCAGGGGCCGAGCAGTACTTC
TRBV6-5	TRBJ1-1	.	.	CASIMGGGSATEAFF	TGTGCCAGCATCATGGGGGGGGGCTCCGCCACTGAAGCTTTCTTT
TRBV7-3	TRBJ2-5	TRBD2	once	CASSLGLPGGETQYF	TGTGCCAGCAGCTTAGGACTTCCCGGGGGGGAGACCCAGTACTTC
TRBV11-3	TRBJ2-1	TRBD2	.	CASRATSGGAGEQFF	TGTGCCAGCAGGGCGACTAGCGGGGGGGCGGGTGAGCAGTTCTTC
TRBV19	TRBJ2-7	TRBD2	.	CASSIDPQAGEQYF	TGTGCCAGTAGTATAGATCCCCAAGCGGGGGAGCAGTACTTC
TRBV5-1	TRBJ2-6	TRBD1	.	CASSSERQGPGANVLTF	TGCGCCAGCAGCTCTGAGAGACAGGGACCCGGGGCCAACGTCCTGACTTTC
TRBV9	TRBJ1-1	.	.	CASSVEEVRAEAFF	TGTGCCAGCAGCGTAGAGGAGGTCCGCGCTGAAGCTTTCTTT
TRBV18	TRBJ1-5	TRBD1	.	CASSSSGTDQPQHF	TGTGCCAGCTCATCGTCCGGGACAGATCAGCCCCAGCATTTT
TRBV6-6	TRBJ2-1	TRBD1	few	CASSGPGQGDNEQFF	TGTGCCAGCAGTGGACCGGGACAGGGGGACAATGAGCAGTTCTTC
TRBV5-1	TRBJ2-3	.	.	CASSRTRSTDTQYF	TGCGCCAGCAGCAGGACAAGGAGCACAGATACGCAGTATTTT
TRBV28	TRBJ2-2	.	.	CASSSPIGAAGELFF	TGTGCCAGCAGTTCACCGATAGGGGCAGCCGGGGAGCTGTTTTTT
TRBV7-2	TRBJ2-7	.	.	CASSPLIDSYEQYF	TGTGCCAGCAGCCCCCTCATAGACTCCTACGAGCAGTACTTC
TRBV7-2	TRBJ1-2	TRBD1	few	CASSLESGQGNGYTF	TGTGCCAGCAGCTTAGAGTCGGGACAGGGAAATGGCTACACCTTC
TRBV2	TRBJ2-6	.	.	CASSEGIAGANVLTF	TGTGCCAGCAGTGAAGGTATAGCTGGGGCCAACGTCCTGACTTTC
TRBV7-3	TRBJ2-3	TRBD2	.	CASSPRTSGYTDTQYF	TGTGCCAGCAGCCCTCGGACTAGCGGATACACAGATACGCAGTATTTT
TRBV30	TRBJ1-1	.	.	CARRGIITEAFF	TGTGCGCGTAGGGGAATAATCACTGAAGCTTTCTTT
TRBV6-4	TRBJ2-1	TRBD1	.	CASTPDRASYNEQFF	TGTGCCAGCACCCCGGACAGGGCGTCCTACAATGAGCAGTTCTTC
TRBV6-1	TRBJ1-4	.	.	CASSESRGGGEKLFF	TGTGCCAGCAGTGAGAGTCGGGGGGGAGGTGAAAAACTGTTTTTT
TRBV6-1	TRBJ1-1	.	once	CASSEGAGFMNTEAFF	TGTGCCAGCAGTGAAGGGGCAGGTTTCATGAACACTGAAGCTTTCTTT
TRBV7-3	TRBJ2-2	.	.	CASSRLSTGKYTGELFF	TGTGCCAGCAGCCGATTATCTACAGGGAAGTACACCGGGGAGCTGTTTTTT
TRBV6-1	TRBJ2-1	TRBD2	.	CASSDRGLAAYNEQFF	TGTGCCAGCAGTGACAGGGGACTAGCGGCCTACAATGAGCAGTTCTTC
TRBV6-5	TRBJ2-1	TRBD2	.	CASSRRGTSDEQFF	TGTGCCAGCAGCCGCCGAGGGACTAGCGATGAGCAGTTCTTC
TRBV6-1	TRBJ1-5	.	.	CASSEVQFYQPQHF	TGTGCCAGCAGTGAGGTACAGTTTTATCAGCCCCAGCATTTT
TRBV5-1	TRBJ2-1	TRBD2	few	CASSLGLAGNYNEQFF	TGCGCCAGCAGCTTGGGACTAGCGGGGAACTACAATGAGCAGTTCTTC
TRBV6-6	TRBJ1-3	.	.	CASRRPDPGNTIYF	TGTGCCAGCAGGCGGCCGGATCCTGGAAACACCATATATTTT
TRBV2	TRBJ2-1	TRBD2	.	CASSQLAGAPNEQFF	TGTGCCAGCAGTCAGTTAGCGGGAGCGCCCAATGAGCAGTTCTTC
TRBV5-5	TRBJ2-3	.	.	CASSLGGQSSTDTQYF	TGTGCCAGCAGCTTGGGTGGGCAGAGTAGCACAGATACGCAGTATTTT
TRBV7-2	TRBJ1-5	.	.	CASSPRQGHQPQHF	TGTGCCAGCAGCCCCCGGCAGGGCCACCAGCCCCAGCATTTT
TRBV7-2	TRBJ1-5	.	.	CASRQTGNSNQPQHF	TGTGCCAGCAGGCAGACAGGAAATAGCAATCAGCCCCAGCATTTT
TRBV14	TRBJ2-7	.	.	CASSQDRYEQYF	TGTGCCAGCAGCCAAGACAGGTACGAGCAGTACTTC
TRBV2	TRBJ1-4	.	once	CASSEAAGWNEKLFF	TGTGCCAGCAGTGAAGCGGCAGGGTGGAATGAAAAACTGTTTTTT
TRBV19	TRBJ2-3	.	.	CASSISGGRDTQYF	TGTGCCAGTAGTATTTCCGGGGGAAGGGATACGCAGTATTTT
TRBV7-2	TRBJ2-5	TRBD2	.	CASSTSGGQETQYF	TGTGCCAGCAGCACCTCGGGGGGCCAAGAGACCCAGTACTTC
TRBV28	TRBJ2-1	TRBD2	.	CASRSGRAHNEQFF	TGTGCCAGCCGTAGCGGGAGGGCCCACAATGAGCAGTTCTTC
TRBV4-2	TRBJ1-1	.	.	CASSPNLGTGGTEAFF	TGTGCCAGCAGCCCGAATCTCGGGACGGGGGGCACTGAAGCTTTCTTT
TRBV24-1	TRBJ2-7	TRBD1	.	CATSVQDRGLGEQYF	TGTGCCACCAGTGTCCAGGACAGGGGGCTTGGCGAGCAGTACTTC
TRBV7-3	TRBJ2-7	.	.	CASSLTYSYEQYF	TGTGCCAGCAGCTTAACTTACAGTTACGAGCAGTACTTC